The present TCR beta chain was sequenced within a study of T cells in Graves' hyperthyroidism and ophthalmopathy. This CDR3 comprises 14 residues. The germline gives CDR1 SGHTA, CDR2 FQGNSA. Trimming removed 0 bases from V and 2 bases from J, with 7 bases in between. Amplification of TCR beta CDR3 regions used RNA as the template. The HTBI primer set drove a first-round RT-PCR of the TCR CDR3. TCRdb reprocessed the multiplex PCR reads with MiXCR, giving one entry per CDR3 protein. Altogether under 300,000 distinct CDR3 sequences are present, less than 30% being singletons, with the ten largest covering about 25%.

Sequenced input: blood. This chain connects TRBV7-2 to TRBJ1-2; weak D call: TRBD1 (5 bases). This sequence originates from a man aged 35 to 55 with Graves' hyperthyroidism that later progressed to Graves' ophthalmopathy. CDR3 in amino acids: CASSLAPGNYGYTF. The CDR3 region has the DNA TGTGCCAGCAGCTTAGCCCCAGGGAACTATGGCTACACCTTC.